This T cell receptor (beta chain) derives from a study of control samples from healthy donors and cancer patients. Assay: immunoSEQ multiplex PCR; the TCRdb copy retains only in-frame clones and omits some. The sample has 150,000 to 200,000 clones, nearly 90% seen once; the top ten hold 1.4%. V lost 5 bases, J lost 0 bases, and 13 bases lay in between. CDR3 length: 16 residues. Germline V gives CDR1 SGHVS, CDR2 FQNEAQ. The clonotype was recovered from a woman aged 50 to 60 in good health. The chain combines TRBV7-8 with TRBJ1-4; maybe TRBD1 (6 bases). Sequencing was performed on blood. This CDR3 is CASSPQGGATNEKLFF. The CDR3 region has the DNA TGTGCCAGCAGCCCACAAGGGGGTGCAACTAATGAAAAACTGTTTTTT. The full variable domain, completed using reference TRBV7-8 and TRBJ1-4, is GAGVSQSPRYKVAKRGQDVALRCDPISGHVSLFWYQQALGQGPEFLTYFQNEAQLDKSGLPSDRFFAERPEGSVSTLKIQRTQQEDSAVYLCASSPQGGATNEKLFFGSGTQLSVL.